These 18 T cell receptor beta chains originate from one sample sequenced in a study of T cells in Graves' hyperthyroidism and ophthalmopathy. Regions amplified from RNA transcripts were the TCR beta CDR3 regions. TCR CDR3 regions were first amplified by RT-PCR with HTBI primers. From the multiplex PCR reads, TCRdb called clonotypes with MiXCR, one entry per CDR3 protein. The sample shows roughly 720,000 distinct CDR3 sequences, 15% to 20% of them seen only once. Specimen: blood. These receptors all stem from a man in his fifties or sixties with Graves' hyperthyroidism.

This clonotype was picked up a small number of times. The chain uses TRBV7-9 and TRBJ2-6; D is undetermined. CDR1 SEHNR and CDR2 FQNEAQ come from the germline V gene (reference sequence). The CDR3 has 16 amino acids. Trimming pared 5 bases from V and 4 bases from J, leaving 15 bases between. CDR3: CASSPYSQAGANVLTF. CDR3 nucleotides: TGTGCCAGCAGCCCTTATAGTCAGGCCGGGGCCAACGTCCTGACTTTC.

The chain couples TRBV28 to TRBJ2-5, with D perhaps matching TRBD1 (7 bases). V gave up 5 bases and J gave up 2 bases, with 15 bases separating them. Germline CDR1 MDHEN, CDR2 SYDVKM. The CDR3 has 15 residues. In nucleotides, the CDR3 is TGTGCCAGCAGTCCTGGACAGGCGGGGCAAGAGACCCAGTACTTC. Translating gives CASSPGQAGQETQYF.

This clonotype was recorded a few times. The chain combines TRBV28 with TRBJ1-5; D gene uncertain. The CDR3 has 14 amino acids. Germline loops: CDR1 MDHEN, CDR2 SYDVKM. V lost 10 bases and J 1 base, leaving 14 bases between the germline ends. The CDR3 protein is CATGLRPSNQPQHF. The CDR3 DNA reads as TGTGCCACCGGGTTGAGGCCGAGCAATCAGCCCCAGCATTTT.

In its sample, this clonotype was seen many times. J is TRBJ2-5 and V is TRBV24-1, with no clear D. This CDR3 has 14 amino acids. Trimming cost V 1 base and J 2 bases, with 7 bases left between them. Per germline, CDR1 KGHDR and CDR2 SFDVKD. Here the CDR3 reads CATSDFAEQETQYF. CDR3 sequence (DNA): TGTGCCACCAGTGATTTTGCCGAACAAGAGACCCAGTACTTC.

This chain connects TRBV7-3 to TRBJ2-2, with D tentatively TRBD1 or TRBD2 (6 bases each). With 2 bases removed from V and 6 bases from J, the gap between germline ends came to 16 bases. The germline gives CDR1 SGHTA, CDR2 FQGTGA. The CDR3 runs 16 residues. The CDR3 DNA is TGTGCCAGCAGCTTACGAGGGGGGAGTAGTGCCGGGGAGCTGTTTTTT. This sequence encodes CASSLRGGSSAGELFF.

This clonotype was picked up many times. The genes are TRBV2 and TRBJ2-5, with no clear D. V was pared by 6 bases and J by 7 bases, with 15 bases between. The CDR3 consists of 13 residues. Germline CDR1 reads SNHLY; CDR2 reads FYNNEI. CDR3 nucleotides: TGTGCCAGCAGGGACCGCCCGCCGGGGACCCAGTACTTC. Its protein is CASRDRPPGTQYF.

The chain uses TRBV2 and TRBJ2-6, with 9 positions matching TRBD1. This CDR3 spans 16 amino acids. Germline CDR1 SNHLY, CDR2 FYNNEI. Trimming removed 3 bases from V and 3 bases from J; junction bases left unmatched: 3. The CDR3 is CASSDDRGFGANVLTF. Here the CDR3 DNA reads TGTGCCAGCAGTGATGACAGGGGGTTTGGGGCCAACGTCCTGACTTTC.

This clonotype was counted ten times or more. The chain uses TRBV12-3 or TRBV12-4 and TRBJ2-1, with 8 bases aligning to TRBD2. The CDR3 spans 14 residues. Unmatched junction bases numbered 7, after V lost 5 bases and J lost 7 bases. This chain's CDR3 is CASSPGVAGNEQFF. In DNA form, the CDR3 reads TGTGCCAGCAGTCCCGGGGTAGCGGGAAATGAGCAGTTCTTC.

The chain employs TRBV7-9 and TRBJ2-5; D remains ambiguous. V lost 4 bases and J 5 bases, leaving 14 bases between the germline ends. The CDR3 runs to 14 residues. CDR1 SEHNR and CDR2 FQNEAQ come from the germline V gene (reference sequence). As DNA, the CDR3 is TGTGCCAGCAGCTCCCCCGTAGGGCCGGAGACCCAGTACTTC. Translated: CASSSPVGPETQYF.

This chain connects TRBV13 to TRBJ2-1, with 8 bases identical to TRBD2. This CDR3 region has 15 residues. Per the germline V gene, CDR1 is PRHDT and CDR2 is FYEKMQ (reference sequence). V was pared by 2 bases and J by 8 bases, with 8 bases of the junction left unmatched. DNA for the CDR3: TGTGCCAGCAGCTTAAGAAGCGGGAGACGGGATGAGCAGTTCTTC. This encodes CASSLRSGRRDEQFF.

This clonotype has more than one count but fewer than ten. This chain joins TRBV19 and TRBJ2-2; D not certain. The V gene's germline CDR1 is LNHDA and CDR2 SQIVND (reference sequence). This CDR3 spans 13 amino acids. Trimming left V 3 bases short and J 5 bases short, with 7 bases between. The DNA of the CDR3 is TGTGCCAGTAGTATTGCTTTGACCGGGGAGCTGTTTTTT. It translates to CASSIALTGELFF. The full variable domain, rest sourced from reference TRBV19 and TRBJ2-2, is DGGITQSPKYLFRKEGQNVTLSCEQNLNHDAMYWYRQDPGQGLRLIYYSQIVNDFQKGDIAEGYSVSREKKESFPLTVTSAQKNPTAFYLCASSIALTGELFFGEGSRLTVL.

The chain uses TRBV29-1 and TRBJ1-1; 7 bases fit TRBD1. V shed 7 bases and J 0 bases; nucleotides not matched to a gene: 5. The CDR3 extends over 13 amino acids. CDR1 is SQVTM, CDR2 ANQGSEA, per germline. CDR3 amino acids: CSAQQGMNTEAFF. In nucleotides, the CDR3 is TGCAGCGCACAACAGGGGATGAACACTGAAGCTTTCTTT.

The V gene is TRBV7-9, the J gene TRBJ2-1; TRBD2 matches 7 bases. This CDR3 spans 13 amino acids. Germline trimming cut 5 bases from V and 10 bases from J; bases unmatched to any gene: 8. The V gene's germline CDR1 is SEHNR and CDR2 FQNEAQ (reference sequence). The CDR3 nucleotides read TGTGCCAGCAGCCCCCTCACTAGCGCCGAGCAGTTCTTC. Translating gives CASSPLTSAEQFF.

The V gene is TRBV7-8, the J gene TRBJ2-7; D is possibly TRBD2 (6 bases). Trimming shortened V by 5 bases and J by 6 bases, and 17 bases separated the two germline ends. CDR3 length: 14 residues. Germline lookup yields CDR1 SGHVS and CDR2 FQNEAQ. The CDR3 loop is CASSPRDSGSEQYF. DNA for the CDR3: TGTGCCAGCAGCCCACGGGACTCGGGCTCCGAGCAGTACTTC.

This CDR3 is CATSGQERDNEQFF. CDR3 bases: TGTGCCACCAGTGGCCAAGAAAGAGACAATGAGCAGTTCTTC. V gene TRBV24-1 combines with J gene TRBJ2-1; no reliable D call. CDR1 is KGHDR and CDR2 is SFDVKD in the germline V gene. Trimming cost V 5 bases and J 5 bases, with 12 bases left between them. This CDR3 has 14 residues.

Ten or more counts support this clonotype. The rearrangement uses TRBV2 and TRBJ2-7; D call uncertain. The V end lost 2 bases, the J end lost 2 bases, and 13 bases lay between the germline ends. The germline V gene has CDR1 SNHLY and CDR2 FYNNEI. The CDR3 contains 15 residues. The CDR3 reads CASSELGPRTYEQYF. DNA for the CDR3: TGTGCCAGCAGTGAATTAGGACCGCGAACCTACGAGCAGTACTTC. The whole variable domain, remainder taken from reference TRBV2 and TRBJ2-7, is EPEVTQTPSHQVTQMGQEVILRCVPISNHLYFYWYRQILGQKVEFLVSFYNNEISEKSEIFDDQFSVERPDGSNFTLKIRSTKLEDSAMYFCASSELGPRTYEQYFGPGTRLTVT.

This clonotype occurred many times. The J gene is TRBJ2-1, the V gene TRBV24-1; D uncertain. V was shortened by 6 bases and J by 0 bases, with 8 bases between the two germline ends. The CDR3 totals 14 residues. Germline V gene sequence: CDR1 KGHDR, CDR2 SFDVKD. CDR3 protein: CATSLESSYNEQFF. The CDR3 region has the DNA TGTGCCACCAGTCTGGAGAGCTCCTACAATGAGCAGTTCTTC.

There are many counts of this clonotype. The rearrangement joins TRBV2 to TRBJ2-7, with 10 bases aligning to TRBD1. Germline lookup yields CDR1 SNHLY and CDR2 FYNNEI. V shed 5 bases, J shed 4 bases, and the junction held 5 bases outside the gene matches. The CDR3 has 14 residues. In DNA form, the CDR3 reads TGTGCCAGCAGTAAAGTGGACAGGGGGTACGAGCAGTACTTC. Translation gives CASSKVDRGYEQYF.